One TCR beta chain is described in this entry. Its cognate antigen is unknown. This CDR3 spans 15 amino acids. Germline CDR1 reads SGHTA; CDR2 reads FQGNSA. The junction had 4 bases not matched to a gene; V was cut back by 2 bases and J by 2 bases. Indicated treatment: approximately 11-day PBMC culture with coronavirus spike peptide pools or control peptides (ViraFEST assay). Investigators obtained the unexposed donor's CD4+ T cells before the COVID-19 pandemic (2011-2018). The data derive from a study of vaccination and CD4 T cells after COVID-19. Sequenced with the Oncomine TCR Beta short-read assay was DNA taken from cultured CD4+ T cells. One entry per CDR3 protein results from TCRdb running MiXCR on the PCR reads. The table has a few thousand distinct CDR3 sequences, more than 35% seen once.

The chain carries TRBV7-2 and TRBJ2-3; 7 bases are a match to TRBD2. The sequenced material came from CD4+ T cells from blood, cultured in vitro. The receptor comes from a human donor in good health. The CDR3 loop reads CASSLTGGSTDTQYF. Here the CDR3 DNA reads TGTGCCAGCAGCTTAACGGGGGGATCCACAGATACGCAGTATTTT.